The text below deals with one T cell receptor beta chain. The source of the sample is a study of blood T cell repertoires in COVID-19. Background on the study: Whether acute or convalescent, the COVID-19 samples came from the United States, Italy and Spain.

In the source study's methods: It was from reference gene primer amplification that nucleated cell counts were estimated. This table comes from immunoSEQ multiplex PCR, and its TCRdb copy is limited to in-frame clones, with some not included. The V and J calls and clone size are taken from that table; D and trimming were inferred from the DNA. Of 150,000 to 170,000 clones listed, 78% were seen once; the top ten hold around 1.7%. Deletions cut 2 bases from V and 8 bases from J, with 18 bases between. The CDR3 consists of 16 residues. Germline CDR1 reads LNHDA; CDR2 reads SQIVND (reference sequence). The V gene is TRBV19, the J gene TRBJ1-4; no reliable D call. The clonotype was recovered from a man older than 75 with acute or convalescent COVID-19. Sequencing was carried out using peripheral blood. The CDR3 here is CASSISLDATGEKLFF. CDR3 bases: TGTGCCAGTAGTATATCCCTCGACGCTACGGGAGAAAAACTGTTTTTT.